This entry describes one T cell receptor beta chain. Its target antigen remains unknown. No per-base quality is available; no much larger clone lies one base away. A second Seattle source provided samples from volunteer blood donors who had recovered from COVID-19. Whole blood was collected in K2EDTA tubes by collaborating institutions according to the institutions' own protocols. For TCRbeta analysis, collaborators shipped samples in one of three forms: frozen whole blood, isolated PBMCs, or DNA extracted from either of those sample types. From its cysteine to its phenylalanine, the CDR3 spans 14 amino acids. Solely the CDR3 DNA is kept, with 42 bases framed from the first base. Per the germline V gene (reference sequence), LGHDT is the CDR1 and YNNKEL is the CDR2. V loses 4 bases of germline sequence and J loses 3 bases, and the interval between the two ends is 10 bases. The immunoSEQ Assay, a bias-controlled multiplex PCR, was used to amplify TCRbeta CDR3 regions from genomic DNA. Concerning the study's data processing: The number of nucleated cells in each sample was estimated by amplification of reference gene primers within the assay. Sequence reads were collapsed and filtered to measure the absolute abundance of every unique TCRbeta CDR3 rearrangement. For each sample, productive Simpson clonality was calculated as the square root of Simpson's diversity index over productive rearrangements. Here the immuneACCESS table is served through TCRdb, limited to in-frame sequences with V and J called. Missing clones are a known gap in these copies; in checked studies unresolved V genes cover under half, and the rest lacks a known reason. V and J calls and clone size follow that table, whereas D and trimming were derived from the DNA. For this sample the table gives 130,000 or so clones, of which approximately 84% were detected only once. 15% to 20% of the sample lies in the top ten.

The data were taken from a study of blood T cell repertoires in COVID-19 (dated by TCRdb to 2019 to 2021). In terms of the full investigation: Collaborator samples came from the United States, Italy and Spain and covered acute and convalescent phases of COVID-19. Subjects who had been exposed to COVID-19, were actively infected with it, or had recovered from it provided the deeply sampled blood TCRbeta repertoires that made up the dataset. The material from the prospective study consisted of cDNA or gDNA derived from T cells, B-cell-depleted T cells, or PBMCs. Nearly every sample came with metadata listing a de-identified subject ID, COVID-19 status, age in years and sex. HLA class I and class II types, where available, came from metadata supplied by the sample provider rather than from assay-based typing. Samples came from the ongoing ImmuneRACE study (first 160 participants) plus 1,254 subjects from 6 global collaborators. The repertoires were made available in a free public database intended to serve as a resource for research on the immune response to SARS-CoV-2. On the study overall, not on this receptor specifically: Clinical and demographic metadata were provided uncurated, with the amount varying by source and participant.

Source material: peripheral blood. This sequence originates from a woman aged 45-65 years who had recovered from COVID-19. The receptor chain draws on TRBV3-1 (or the pseudogene TRBV3-2) and TRBJ2-4; no D segment can be confidently identified. For the CDR3, the sequence is CASSRGWSKNIQYF. In nucleotides, the sequence is TGTGCCAGCAGCCGTGGGTGGAGCAAAAACATTCAGTACTTC.